This is a list of T cell receptor beta chains from one sample in a study of cytomegalovirus exposure and HLA in healthy donors. The table came from immunoSEQ multiplex PCR; TCRdb's copy has only in-frame clones and leaves some out. The table lists fewer than 200,000 clones, about four fifths of them singletons. Sequencing was done on a sample of PBMCs. The receptors shown here come from a woman younger than 35 in good health and CMV-seropositive. Both conserved end residues are part of each CDR3. A D gene is named only where the DNA matches it firmly. A row's size may be missing; if present it is once, few, many or a size class.

d_gene	j_gene	v_gene	abundance	CDR3aa	CDR3nt
TRBD1	TRBJ1-6	TRBV18	NA	CASSPLTGAANSPLHF	TGTGCCAGCTCACCCCTTACAGGGGCCGCCAATTCACCCCTCCACTTT
TRBD1	TRBJ1-1	TRBV19	NA	CASSIARGQGMNTEAFF	TGTGCCAGTAGTATAGCTCGCGGACAGGGTATGAACACTGAAGCTTTCTTT
NA	TRBJ1-4	TRBV15	NA	CATSRSRWKANEKLFF	TGTGCCACCAGCAGGTCGCGGTGGAAGGCTAATGAAAAACTGTTTTTT
NA	TRBJ1-1	TRBV4-3	NA	CASSPSEGQGWNTEAFF	TGCGCCAGCAGCCCCTCCGAGGGGCAGGGGTGGAACACTGAAGCTTTCTTT
NA	TRBJ1-4	TRBV11-2	NA	CASSLSARSGLFF	TGTGCCAGCAGCTTAAGTGCGCGATCGGGACTGTTTTTT
NA	TRBJ1-5	TRBV10-3	NA	CAISAGGLPNQPQHF	TGTGCCATCAGTGCGGGGGGACTCCCCAATCAGCCCCAGCATTTT
NA	TRBJ2-1	TRBV25-1	few	CATPCGSFSYNEQFF	TGTGCCACCCCATGCGGTTCCTTCTCCTACAATGAGCAGTTCTTC
NA	TRBJ2-2	TRBV5-4	NA	CASSLDSRNTGELFF	TGTGCCAGCAGCTTGGACAGCCGGAACACCGGGGAGCTGTTTTTT
TRBD1	TRBJ1-1	TRBV5-1	NA	CASSLEGTVTEAFF	TGCGCCAGCAGCTTGGAAGGGACAGTCACTGAAGCTTTCTTT
NA	TRBJ1-1	TRBV7-9	NA	CASSWNGRTEAFF	TGTGCCAGCAGCTGGAATGGGCGCACTGAAGCTTTCTTT
TRBD1	TRBJ1-1	TRBV28	NA	CASSFGQGSMNTEAFF	TGTGCCAGCAGTTTCGGACAGGGAAGTATGAACACTGAAGCTTTCTTT
TRBD1	TRBJ2-1	TRBV7-2	few	CASSSRTGPPNEQFF	TGTGCCAGCAGCTCGAGGACAGGGCCCCCCAATGAGCAGTTCTTC
NA	TRBJ2-7	TRBV19	NA	CASSIGTPLSYEQYF	TGTGCCAGTAGTATCGGGACACCCCTCTCCTACGAGCAGTACTTC
TRBD1	TRBJ2-3	TRBV6-1	NA	CASSERGPDTQYF	TGTGCCAGCAGTGAAAGGGGGCCAGATACGCAGTATTTT
TRBD1	TRBJ1-5	TRBV2	NA	CASSKGQANQPQHF	TGTGCCAGCAGTAAGGGACAGGCCAATCAGCCCCAGCATTTT
NA	TRBJ1-1	TRBV18	few	CASSPVDPVGGTEAFF	TGTGCCAGCTCACCAGTAGACCCAGTTGGAGGCACTGAAGCTTTCTTT
TRBD1	TRBJ1-6	TRBV9	NA	CASSGHRDRGRSPLHF	TGTGCCAGCAGCGGTCACCGGGACAGGGGGCGTTCACCCCTCCACTTT
NA	TRBJ1-5	TRBV27	NA	CASSRKGEVPGQPQHF	TGTGCCAGCAGTCGGAAAGGAGAGGTCCCGGGTCAGCCCCAGCATTTT
NA	TRBJ1-3	TRBV4-3	NA	CASSQGGTGFGNTIYF	TGCGCCAGCAGCCAAGGAGGAACGGGGTTTGGAAACACCATATATTTT
NA	TRBJ2-7	TRBV4-1	NA	CASSLDSRRYEQYF	TGCGCCAGCAGCCTCGACAGTAGGCGCTACGAGCAGTACTTC
TRBD2	TRBJ2-5	TRBV30	NA	CAWSVGLAGQETQYF	TGTGCCTGGAGTGTAGGTCTAGCGGGTCAAGAGACCCAGTACTTC
NA	TRBJ1-4	TRBV2	NA	CASSLRGGNEKLFF	TGTGCCAGCAGTCTGAGGGGGGGTAATGAAAAACTGTTTTTT
TRBD1	TRBJ1-1	TRBV28	NA	CASSFRDRRYTEAFF	TGTGCCAGCAGCTTCCGGGACAGGAGGTACACTGAAGCTTTCTTT
NA	TRBJ2-7	TRBV4-2	NA	CASSLPPGEQYF	TGTGCCAGCAGCCTCCCTCCCGGGGAGCAGTACTTC